This TCR beta chain was observed in a study of cytomegalovirus exposure and HLA in healthy donors. Study summary: The roughly 670 first-cohort repertoires shared a platform with the roughly 120 validation repertoires, as reported in a later analysis.

Germline lookup yields CDR1 WNHNN and CDR2 SYGVQD (reference sequence). The trim removed 10 bases at V and 3 bases at J, leaving 8 bases unmatched. This CDR3 has 13 amino acids. Repertoires were generated with immunoSEQ multiplex PCR, while TCRdb's copy carries only in-frame clones and drops some. The sample carries 250,000 to 300,000 clones, 90% recorded once. The TCR was taken from a woman between 18 and 30 years old in good health and CMV-seronegative. The chain uses TRBV10-1 and TRBJ2-7; 8 bases fit TRBD1. The sequenced material came from PBMCs. CDR3 sequence reads: CATSDRVGYEQYF. The CDR3 DNA follows: TGCGCCACTTCGGACAGGGTGGGCTACGAGCAGTACTTC.